This is a list of T cell receptor beta chains from one sample in a study of blood T cell repertoires in COVID-19. TCRdb keeps only in-frame clones here, not all; method: immunoSEQ multiplex PCR. The table lists roughly 90,000 clones, 89% of them singletons. Sample: peripheral blood. Every receptor here comes from an elderly woman with active COVID-19. Both conserved end residues are part of each CDR3. The D gene is left open where the match is weak. Part of the rows lack a size; the others show once, few, many or a class for expanded clones.

TRBV5-4,TRBJ2-1,-,TRBD2,CASSVGLAGYEQFF,TGTGCCAGCAGCGTGGGGCTAGCGGGTTATGAGCAGTTCTTC
TRBV23-1,TRBJ1-4,once,-,CASSQSVYIRGREKLFF,TGCGCCAGCAGTCAATCGGTTTACATCCGGGGTCGGGAAAAACTGTTTTTT
TRBV7-9,TRBJ2-1,-,-,CASSLGSSGSYNEQFF,TGTGCCAGCAGCCTAGGCAGTTCTGGCTCCTACAATGAGCAGTTCTTC
TRBV5-8,TRBJ2-1,once,TRBD2,CASSLGLLSREGQGNEQFF,TGTGCCAGCAGCTTGGGTCTCTTAAGCCGGGAGGGGCAGGGCAATGAGCAGTTCTTC
TRBV27,TRBJ1-5,-,-,CASSLGQGLQPQHF,TGTGCCAGCAGTTTGGGCCAGGGGTTACAGCCCCAGCATTTT
TRBV28,TRBJ2-2,-,-,CASSSPRRGGELFF,TGTGCCAGCAGTTCACCCCGAAGGGGCGGGGAGCTGTTTTTT
TRBV5-6,TRBJ2-7,-,TRBD2,CASSFLSGRLNEQYF,TGTGCCAGCAGCTTCCTTAGCGGGAGACTTAACGAGCAGTACTTC
TRBV3-1/TRBV3-2,TRBJ1-5,-,TRBD1,CASSPGTGINQPQHF,TGTGCCAGCAGCCCCGGGACAGGGATTAATCAGCCCCAGCATTTT
TRBV11-1,TRBJ1-1,-,-,CASSPWTSREAFF,TGTGCCAGCAGCCCCTGGACATCGCGGGAAGCTTTCTTT
TRBV28,TRBJ1-3,-,TRBD1,CASSGTGRNTIYF,TGTGCCAGCAGTGGGACAGGGAGAAACACCATATATTTT
TRBV21-1,TRBJ1-1,once,-,CASSKGNGNRGDMNTEAFF,TGTGCCAGCAGCAAAGGAAACGGGAACAGGGGGGACATGAACACTGAAGCTTTCTTT
TRBV7-2,TRBJ2-5,-,TRBD1,CASSRLWTGRETQYF,TGTGCCAGCAGCCGCCTGTGGACAGGGAGAGAGACCCAGTACTTC
TRBV5-1,TRBJ2-3,-,TRBD1,CASSFQGAQDTQYF,TGCGCCAGCAGCTTTCAGGGGGCGCAAGATACGCAGTATTTT
TRBV6-1,TRBJ2-1,-,TRBD2,CASSERGRLAGRNEQFF,TGTGCCAGCAGTGAAAGGGGTCGGCTAGCGGGACGCAATGAGCAGTTCTTC
TRBV28,TRBJ2-4,-,-,CASSLQGSLAKNIQYF,TGTGCCAGCAGTTTACAGGGATCCTTAGCCAAAAACATTCAGTACTTC
TRBV7-9,TRBJ2-5,-,TRBD1,CASSSLRTGGRETQYF,TGTGCCAGCAGCTCACTCAGGACAGGGGGTAGGGAGACCCAGTACTTC
TRBV11-1,TRBJ2-7,-,TRBD1,CASSPWDRGANEQYF,TGTGCCAGCAGCCCCTGGGACAGGGGAGCCAACGAGCAGTACTTC
TRBV11-3,TRBJ2-2,-,-,CASSPGFDTGELFF,TGTGCCAGCAGCCCAGGGTTTGACACCGGGGAGCTGTTTTTT
TRBV7-8,TRBJ1-2,-,-,CASSSFSRGLNYGYTF,TGTGCCAGCAGTTCCTTCTCCAGGGGCTTGAACTATGGCTACACCTTC
TRBV18,TRBJ2-1,-,-,CASSPREDEQFF,TGTGCCAGCTCACCAAGGGAGGATGAGCAGTTCTTC
TRBV5-4,TRBJ1-6,-,TRBD1,CASSLTGGVNSPLHF,TGTGCCAGCAGCTTGACAGGGGGTGTTAATTCACCCCTCCACTTT
TRBV9,TRBJ2-2,-,TRBD1,CASSERTGLGTGELFF,TGTGCCAGCAGCGAAAGGACAGGGTTGGGAACCGGGGAGCTGTTTTTT
TRBV4-2,TRBJ2-7,few,TRBD2,CASSQDNSGRSEQYF,TGTGCCAGCAGCCAAGATAATAGCGGGAGGAGTGAGCAGTACTTC
TRBV10-3,TRBJ2-1,-,TRBD2,CAISESRASGHKQFF,TGTGCCATCAGTGAGTCGAGGGCTAGCGGGCATAAGCAGTTCTTC
TRBV5-4,TRBJ2-1,-,TRBD2,CASSLGGLAGYNEQFF,TGTGCCAGCAGCTTGGGGGGACTAGCGGGATATAATGAGCAGTTCTTC
TRBV6-5,TRBJ1-1,-,TRBD1,CASSLSKTGDTEAFF,TGTGCCAGCAGCCTGTCGAAGACAGGGGACACTGAAGCTTTCTTT
TRBV5-1,TRBJ2-7,-,TRBD1,CASSLGQGREQYF,TGCGCCAGCAGCCTCGGACAGGGAAGGGAGCAGTACTTC
TRBV27,TRBJ1-1,-,TRBD1,CASSGGFLNTEAFF,TGTGCCAGCTCAGGGGGGTTTCTGAACACTGAAGCTTTCTTT
TRBV7-3,TRBJ2-5,-,-,CASSFGAQETQYF,TGTGCCAGCAGCTTCGGTGCACAAGAGACCCAGTACTTC
TRBV19,TRBJ2-1,-,-,CASSIARGLGEQFF,TGTGCCAGTAGTATCGCGCGGGGTTTGGGTGAGCAGTTCTTC
TRBV14,TRBJ2-3,-,-,CASSQDSAGQQYF,TGTGCCAGCAGCCAAGATTCGGCAGGGCAGCAGTATTTT
TRBV9,TRBJ2-7,once,TRBD2,CASSATPLAGGYVEQYF,TGTGCCAGCAGCGCCACCCCCCTAGCGGGGGGCTACGTTGAGCAGTACTTC
TRBV19,TRBJ2-3,-,TRBD2,CASSSPGLAGADTQYF,TGTGCCAGTAGTTCCCCTGGACTAGCGGGAGCAGATACGCAGTATTTT